Listed below are T cell receptor beta chains from one sample, sequenced in a study of beta chain features in type 1 diabetes. Generated by immunoSEQ multiplex PCR, the TCRdb table keeps only in-frame clones and is missing some. The sample carries 300,000 to 350,000 clones, over 7% recorded once. The sequencing input was central memory CD4+ T cells from blood. These receptors all come from a man aged 25-45 years with type 1 diabetes. Both conserved end residues are trimmed from each CDR3. Fields, in order: clone size, V gene, J gene, CDR3 protein. Clone sizes are given selectively: once, few, many, or a class where the clone is expanded.

few	TRBV5-4	TRBJ2-3	ASSFDSDFPDTQY
few	TRBV11-2	TRBJ2-2	ASSLDQYTGELF
few	TRBV5-4	TRBJ2-3	ASSLSSGAADTQY
.	TRBV7-8	TRBJ1-2	ASSFSAGAGYT
.	TRBV9	TRBJ2-5	ASSVGGGTQETQY
few	TRBV23-1	TRBJ1-1	ASSQYGGGWTEAF
.	TRBV7-6	TRBJ2-2	ASSLGRVPGELF
few	TRBV11-2	TRBJ2-3	ASSPPASDTQY
.	TRBV5-6	TRBJ1-3	ASSYDRAGNTIY
few	TRBV9	TRBJ2-5	ASSAGLGETQY
.	TRBV6-5	TRBJ1-1	ASSYLGGDTEAF
.	TRBV5-1	TRBJ2-7	ASSLAETGRNYEQY
few	TRBV14	TRBJ2-7	ASSKRDSNSYEQY
.	TRBV29-1	TRBJ1-1	SVGFGGNTEAF
few	TRBV7-2	TRBJ2-3	ASSSPGGGTDTQY
.	TRBV7-2	TRBJ2-6	ASSLAPTPGANVLT
few	TRBV9	TRBJ1-3	ASSVGGQFSGNTIY
.	TRBV4-1	TRBJ2-5	ASSHPEETGIQETQY
few	TRBV28	TRBJ2-7	ASLAPYEQY
few	TRBV30	TRBJ2-3	AWSVNSAQDTQY
.	TRBV10-3	TRBJ2-1	AINQGGDEQF
.	TRBV7-7	TRBJ2-7	ASSLPGQPFYEQY
.	TRBV25-1	TRBJ2-5	ASSEWRESQETQY
.	TRBV2	TRBJ1-2	ASSDDHKKGYT
.	TRBV18	TRBJ2-7	ASSLGQGAGIYEQY
.	TRBV5-7	TRBJ2-3	ASSLRQADTDTQY
few	TRBV7-9	TRBJ2-5	ASSLGGKETQY
.	TRBV30	TRBJ1-6	AWSGNSPLH
few	TRBV18	TRBJ1-4	ASSPPTGQGRGEKLF
many	TRBV4-3	TRBJ1-5	ASSQGHSQPQH
.	TRBV11-1	TRBJ2-4	ASSRPGQSNIQY
.	TRBV10-3	TRBJ1-4	AISEREEKLF
.	TRBV27	TRBJ2-2	ASSLRALNTGELF
.	TRBV7-2	TRBJ1-5	ASSPGLSNQPQH
few	TRBV5-4	TRBJ2-5	ASSWDYRQQETQY
.	TRBV7-9	TRBJ2-5	ASKGGQPQETQY
.	TRBV9	TRBJ2-5	ASSIGTGVETQY
.	TRBV18	TRBJ2-7	ASSPTTYEQY
few	TRBV5-4	TRBJ1-2	ASSLEAGSNNYGYT
.	TRBV28	TRBJ2-3	ASSLAGGRDTQY
few	TRBV25-1	TRBJ1-1	ASSERNTEAF
.	TRBV25-1	TRBJ2-3	LGTDTQY
.	TRBV19	TRBJ2-3	ASRLRQGPSDTQY
.	TRBV19	TRBJ1-6	ASSPDQGSIQTLH
.	TRBV11-3	TRBJ2-7	ASSPGLGQGDEQY
.	TRBV27	TRBJ2-1	ASSLWTSNEQF
few	TRBV5-1	TRBJ2-1	ASSLALGSYNEQF
many	TRBV10-3	TRBJ2-1	AISSGRDSQKNNEQF
.	TRBV28	TRBJ2-5	ASRTYSGTGLETQY
few	TRBV6-1	TRBJ2-5	ASTGTVSPETQY
few	TRBV30	TRBJ1-2	AWSPPGGDYGYT
few	TRBV7-9	TRBJ2-2	ASSQSGRGNTGELF
few	TRBV10-2	TRBJ2-1	ASSKLSGNEQF